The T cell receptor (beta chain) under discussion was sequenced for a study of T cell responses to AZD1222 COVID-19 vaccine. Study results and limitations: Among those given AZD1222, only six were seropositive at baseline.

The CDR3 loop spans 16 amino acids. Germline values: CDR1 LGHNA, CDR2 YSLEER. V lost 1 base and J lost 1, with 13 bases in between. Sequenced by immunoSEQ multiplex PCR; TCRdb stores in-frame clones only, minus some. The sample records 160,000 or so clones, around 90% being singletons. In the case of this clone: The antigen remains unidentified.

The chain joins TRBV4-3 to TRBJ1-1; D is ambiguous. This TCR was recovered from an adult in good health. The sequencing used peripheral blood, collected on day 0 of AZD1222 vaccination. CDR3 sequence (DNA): TGCGCCAGCAGCCAAGGGTACGGGCAGTCGAACACTGAAGCTTTCTTT. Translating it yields CASSQGYGQSNTEAFF.